One T cell receptor beta chain is described in this entry. The clone's antigen remains unknown. The input lacks base qualities; no much larger clone sits a single base away. A distance of 10 bases separates the germline ends of V and J, which lose 2 bases and 3 bases respectively. CDR1 and CDR2 are read off the germline V gene as SQVTM and ANQGSEA. From the cysteine up to the phenylalanine, the CDR3 has a length of 13 residues. Left in the record is the CDR3 DNA by itself, 39 bases read in frame from the first base. This specimen comes from a study of cytomegalovirus exposure and HLA in healthy donors (dated by TCRdb to 2015 to 2018). For the study in its entirety: According to a later analysis, one platform produced both the roughly 110 validation repertoires and the 670 or so repertoires of the first cohort. The study was designed to test whether signatures of past pathogen exposure could be identified by cataloging public T cell receptors. In addition to the first cohort of about 650 subjects, a separate validation cohort of 120 different subjects was used. To predict cytomegalovirus infection status, the study brought together high-throughput TCR immunosequencing, statistical association of individual TCRs with disease status, and machine learning. The research as a whole found: Cytomegalovirus status was reported to be diagnosed by the classifier with high specificity and sensitivity in both the original and validation cohorts. The validation cohort had no HLA typing available for a later analysis, so co-occurrence within that cohort was assessed over all 110 or so repertoires. Most TCR sequences were seen in very few donors, while some public TCRs were found in many individuals. The study gave a list of some 150 TCR beta chains associated with cytomegalovirus. Subsequent analysis determined that TCRs grouped into clusters in the first cohort also showed a tendency toward co-occurrence across the roughly 110 validation repertoires, and roughly 94% of cluster scores exceeded 0. A few of the identified cytomegalovirus-associated TCR beta chains were confirmed in vitro to be specific for cytomegalovirus antigens. It was suggested by the authors that the approach could potentially be generalized to other disease states and immunological phenotypes.

Separate from the approximately 730-subject first cohort, the validation cohort of over 90 subjects was the group to which the donors belonged. The library was obtained by the immunoSEQ multiplex PCR assay. Turning to the authors' computational methods: A statistical classification framework was developed to diagnose cytomegalovirus status using the catalog of TCR beta chain sequences. The immuneACCESS repertoire file appears here via TCRdb, limited to in-frame rearrangements. These files lack a portion of the clones; in checked studies, under half of the deficit traces to unresolved V genes, and the cause of the others is not known. V and J calls and clone size are given by that table; D and trimming were obtained from the DNA. The sample contains tens of thousands of clones, approximately 93% of them found a single time. Of the sample, approximately 3.6% is held by the ten largest clones.

The chain is made from TRBV29-1 and TRBJ1-2; a tentative D call is TRBD1 (5 bases match). Sequencing used PBMCs. This sequence was found in a woman aged 18-29 years in good health and CMV-seropositive. CDR3 protein: CSVEINRYYGYTF. The base sequence is TGCAGCGTTGAAATCAACAGGTACTATGGCTACACCTTC.